The 10 T cell receptor beta chains in this list originate from one sample, sequenced in a study of blood T cell repertoires in COVID-19 (dated by TCRdb to 2020 to 2021). Library preparation employed the immunoSEQ multiplex PCR assay. The table was pulled from immuneACCESS by TCRdb, which kept in-frame rearrangements only. Such tables lose some clones; where checked, under half of the loss comes from unresolved V genes, and the rest has no known cause. The sample includes around 200,000 clones, with approximately 90% observed a single time. In total, the top ten clones hold 5.5% to 8% of the sample. Sequenced sample: peripheral blood. These receptors all come from a man between 60 and 70 years old who had recovered from COVID-19.

This sequence joins TRBV2 and TRBJ1-3, with D hard to call. CDR3 length: 16 amino acids. Trimming left V 0 bases short and J 1 base short, with 10 bases between. Germline CDR1 reads SNHLY; CDR2 reads FYNNEI. CDR3 sequence reads: CASSEALSPSGNTIYF. The CDR3 DNA reads as TGTGCCAGCAGTGAAGCGCTGAGTCCTTCTGGAAACACCATATATTTT.

J is TRBJ2-2 and V is TRBV10-1, with D tentatively TRBD2 (5 bases). Germline values: CDR1 WNHNN, CDR2 SYGVQD (reference sequence). The V end lost 4 bases, the J end lost 6 bases, and 15 bases lay between the germline ends. The CDR3 has 15 residues. This chain's CDR3 is CASSAGYEGPGELFF. The CDR3 DNA is TGCGCCAGCAGTGCGGGATACGAAGGTCCCGGGGAGCTGTTTTTT.

This chain connects TRBV15 to TRBJ1-5; D is perhaps TRBD1 (6 bases). The length of the CDR3 is 15 residues. CDR1 and CDR2 (germline): LNHNV, YYDKDF (reference sequence). The germline V and J ends were trimmed by 4 bases and 4 bases, with 14 bases remaining between them. CDR3 in DNA: TGTGCCACCAGCAACCAGGGGTGGGGGAATCAGCCCCAGCATTTT. Translation: CATSNQGWGNQPQHF.

The chain recombines TRBV6-1 with TRBJ2-7; 10 nucleotides agree with TRBD2. CDR1 is MNHNS, CDR2 SASEGT, per germline. J gave up 3 bases and V 0 bases, and 5 bases lay outside the gene matches. The CDR3 sequence is 16 residues long. As DNA, the CDR3 is TGTGCCAGCAGTGAAGCGATAGCGGGAGGTCTCTACGAGCAGTACTTC. This codes for CASSEAIAGGLYEQYF.

The genes are TRBV3-1 (or the pseudogene TRBV3-2) and TRBJ2-7; possible D gene TRBD1, 6 bases. CDR1 is LGHDT and CDR2 is YNNKEL in the germline V gene (reference sequence). V lost 1 base, J lost 4 bases, and 14 bases lay in between. CDR3 size: 15 residues. The CDR3 DNA sequence: TGTGCCAGCAGCCAAGGGGCTACAGGGTATTACGAGCAGTACTTC. It codes for CASSQGATGYYEQYF.

This chain links TRBV11-2 with TRBJ2-3; D unresolved. V was shortened by 1 base and J by 1 base, with 3 bases between the two germline ends. Germline lookup yields CDR1 SGHAT and CDR2 FQNNGV. The CDR3 covers 13 residues. DNA for the CDR3: TGTGCCAGCAGCTTAGCAGGCACAGATACGCAGTATTTT. Its translation: CASSLAGTDTQYF. Using reference TRBV11-2 and TRBJ2-3 for the parts outside the CDR3, the full variable domain is EAGVAQSPRYKIIEKRQSVAFWCNPISGHATLYWYQQILGQGPKLLIQFQNNGVVDDSQLPKDRFSAERLKGVDSTLKIQPAKLEDSAVYLCASSLAGTDTQYFGPGTRLTVL.

The J gene is TRBJ1-2, the V gene TRBV4-3, with TRBD1 matching 9 bases. This CDR3 contains 19 residues. Germline V gives CDR1 LGHNA, CDR2 YSLEER. V lost 0 bases to trimming and J lost 4 bases; unmatched junction nucleotides: 15. The CDR3 DNA reads TGCGCCAGCAGCCAAGATAGGGGAGAGGGGACAGGGCTTCCCTATGGCTACACCTTC. It is translated as CASSQDRGEGTGLPYGYTF.

This clone was detected a few times. This chain connects TRBV19 to TRBJ2-4, with 7 bases that match TRBD2. This CDR3 region has 16 residues. The V gene end was trimmed by 6 bases and the J gene end by 1 base; junction bases not matched to a gene: 9. Germline-derived CDR1 and CDR2 are LNHDA and SQIVND (reference sequence). The CDR3, as DNA: TGTGCCAGTAGCCCCGTCGGGGGGAGGGCCAAAAACATTCAGTACTTC. Protein: CASSPVGGRAKNIQYF.

This clone has only a few counts. The chain employs TRBV28 and TRBJ2-1; TRBD2 matches at 8 bases. Trimming took 3 bases from V and 0 from J; bases not matched to a gene: 4. Germline V lookup: CDR1 MDHEN, CDR2 SYDVKM. The CDR3 length is 16 residues. CDR3 nucleotide sequence: TGTGCCAGCAGTTTGGCGGGAGGCCGCTCCTACAATGAGCAGTTCTTC. Translation gives CASSLAGGRSYNEQFF. Drawing the rest from reference TRBV28 and TRBJ2-1, the complete variable domain is DVKVTQSSRYLVKRTGEKVFLECVQDMDHENMFWYRQDPGLGLRLIYFSYDVKMKEKGDIPEGYSVSREKKERFSLILESASTNQTSMYLCASSLAGGRSYNEQFFGPGTRLTVL.

The J gene is TRBJ2-3, the V gene TRBV7-2; 13 bases are a match to TRBD2. Germline V gene sequence: CDR1 SGHTA, CDR2 FQGNSA. This CDR3 region has 17 residues. V was clipped by 5 bases and J by 1 base; unmatched bases: 6. The DNA of the CDR3 is TGTGCCAGCAGCCCTGGGACTAGCGGGGTCCGCACAGATACGCAGTATTTT. Its protein is CASSPGTSGVRTDTQYF.